This entry lists 8 T cell receptor beta chains sequenced from one sample in a study of T cells after yellow fever vaccination. MiXCR, applied by TCRdb to the 5' RACE reads, yields one record per CDR3 protein. Among some 130,000 distinct CDR3 sequences listed, 6.6% were seen once. The source material was CD4+ T cells sorted from PBMCs, sampled 10 days after the yellow fever booster vaccination. The receptors were gathered from a man younger than 45 who received the YFV17D yellow fever vaccine.

Ten or more counts support this clonotype. In DNA form, the CDR3 reads TGCGCCAGCAGCGGTGGGTCAGGGACAGATACGCAGTATTTT. It is translated as CASSGGSGTDTQYF. The chain carries TRBV5-1 and TRBJ2-3, with D possibly TRBD1 on 5 matching bases. Germline V gene lookup returns CDR1 SGHRS and CDR2 YFSETQ. The V gene lost 4 bases and the J gene lost 3 bases, with 12 bases spanning the gap. The length of the CDR3 is 14 residues.

The genes are TRBV7-2 and TRBJ2-7, with D unclear. The V gene's germline CDR1 is SGHTA and CDR2 FQGNSA. This CDR3 comprises 14 residues. Trimming took off 1 base at V and 0 bases at J, with 7 bases between the two ends. The CDR3 DNA sequence: TGTGCCAGCAGCTTAGAGTACAGCTCCTACGAGCAGTACTTC. It encodes CASSLEYSSYEQYF. Full variable domain (missing parts from reference TRBV7-2 and TRBJ2-7): GAGVSQSPSNKVTEKGKDVELRCDPISGHTALYWYRQSLGQGLEFLIYFQGNSAPDKSGLPSDRFSAERTGGSVSTLTIQRTQQEDSAVYLCASSLEYSSYEQYFGPGTRLTVT.

This chain joins TRBV3-1 and TRBJ2-4; 11 bases fit TRBD2. The CDR3 length is 19 residues. In germline, CDR1 is LGHDT, CDR2 YNNKEL (reference sequence). The CDR3 region is CTISRLASGRQRAKNIQYF. Written as DNA, the CDR3 is TGTACCATCAGCCGCCTTGCTAGCGGGAGGCAGCGGGCCAAAAACATTCAGTACTTC.

The chain joins TRBV23-1 to TRBJ2-7, with D possibly TRBD1 on 10 matching bases. TRBV23-1 is filed as an ORF, its function uncertain. The V gene lost 4 bases and the J gene lost 2 bases, with 24 bases spanning the gap. The CDR3 extends over 18 amino acids. CDR3 sequence: CASSRGQGRLAVTYEQYF. The CDR3 DNA reads TGCGCCAGCAGTCGGGGACAGGGGAGACTAGCGGTCACCTACGAGCAGTACTTC.

Notes on this clonotype: The junction shows a germline mismatch at one end, possibly a read error. V usage is TRBV5-8 and J usage is TRBJ2-7; no definite D call. CDR3 length equals 11 residues. Germline V gives CDR1 SGHTS, CDR2 YDEGEE. CDR3 sequence: CAISLVDEQYF. As DNA, the CDR3 is TGTGCCATCAGCTTGGTCGACGAGCAGTACTTC.

As regards this clonotype: Compared with germline, one end of the junction differs, possibly owing to a read error. The chain combines TRBV7-9 with TRBJ2-2, with D uncertain. CDR1 and CDR2 from the germline V gene are SEHNR and FQNEAQ (reference sequence). The CDR3 loop spans 14 amino acids. The CDR3 DNA follows: TGTGCCAGCATCTTAGAATTTCCAGCCGGGGAGCTGTTTTTT. Translated, it gives CASILEFPAGELFF.

This clonotype was detected many times. This chain links TRBV7-7 with TRBJ2-5; D is ambiguous. Germline lookup yields CDR1 SSHAT and CDR2 FNYEAQ (reference sequence). The ends were cut back, 5 bases at V and 4 bases at J, with 14 bases in the middle. This CDR3 region has 14 residues. The CDR3 is CASSQTGERETQYF. CDR3 DNA: TGTGCCAGCAGCCAGACCGGAGAGCGAGAGACCCAGTACTTC. Full variable domain (outside the CDR3, taken from reference TRBV7-7 and TRBJ2-5): GAGVSQSPRYKVTKRGQDVTLRCDPISSHATLYWYQQALGQGPEFLTYFNYEAQPDKSGLPSDRFSAERPEGSISTLTIQRTEQRDSAMYRCASSQTGERETQYFGPGTRLLVL.

This clonotype was picked up many times. V gene TRBV7-7 combines with J gene TRBJ2-3; no clear D. Trimming pared 3 bases from V and 2 bases from J, leaving 6 bases between. Germline loops: CDR1 SSHAT, CDR2 FNYEAQ (reference sequence). The CDR3 is 13 residues long. CDR3 protein: CASSFSSTDTQYF. In DNA, the CDR3 is TGTGCCAGCAGCTTCTCCTCCACAGATACGCAGTATTTT.